This T cell receptor beta chain was captured by sequencing in a study of blood T cell repertoires in COVID-19. Method: immunoSEQ multiplex PCR; TCRdb's copy keeps in-frame clones and lacks some. Of around 60,000 clones listed, roughly 88% are singletons. This CDR3 is 16 amino acids long. V was cut by 2 bases and J by 4 bases, with 15 bases left in between. Per the germline V gene, CDR1 is MNHEY and CDR2 is SMNVEV (reference sequence). The rearrangement joins TRBV27 to TRBJ1-5, with D unclear. Sequenced sample: peripheral blood. This TCR came from a woman in her fifties or sixties with acute or convalescent COVID-19. CDR3 sequence: CASSLRGGRPNQPQHF. The CDR3 DNA is TGTGCCAGCAGTTTACGGGGAGGACGGCCGAATCAGCCCCAGCATTTT.